Below, 4 T cell receptor beta chains from the same sample are listed, as sequenced in a study of T cell responses to AZD1222 COVID-19 vaccine. This table comes from immunoSEQ multiplex PCR, and its TCRdb copy is limited to in-frame clones, with some not included. The data show around 140,000 clones, 88% seen once. The material was peripheral blood, obtained 28 days after the second dose of the MenACWY control vaccine. All receptors derive from an adult who received the MenACWY meningococcal vaccine as a control.

V is TRBV5-4 and J is TRBJ2-1, with D perhaps matching TRBD1 (5 bases). Trimming stripped 7 bases from V and 3 bases from J, with 11 bases between. The germline CDR1 and CDR2 sequences are SGHNT and YYREEE (reference sequence). This CDR3 comprises 13 residues. Here the CDR3 reads CASALDSYNEQFF. CDR3 DNA: TGTGCCAGCGCCCTTGACAGCTACAATGAGCAGTTCTTC.

V gene TRBV6-6 combines with J gene TRBJ2-2, with D maybe TRBD1 (5 bases). Per the germline V gene, CDR1 is MNHNY and CDR2 is SVGAGI (reference sequence). The V and J ends lost 7 bases and 4 bases respectively, with 19 bases between them. The CDR3 has 16 amino acids. CDR3 sequence reads: CASTTGPVTATGELFF. The CDR3 bases are TGTGCCAGCACCACTGGCCCCGTGACAGCCACCGGGGAGCTGTTTTTT.

The chain carries TRBV9 and TRBJ2-7; TRBD1 agrees at 7 bases. CDR1 is SGDLS, CDR2 YYNGEE, per germline. The CDR3 is 15 residues long. The V segment lost 4 bases and the J segment 3 bases; nucleotides outside the gene matches: 10. The DNA for the CDR3 is TGTGCCAGCAGCCCCTGGGACAGTCCTAGCTACGAGCAGTACTTC. Its translation: CASSPWDSPSYEQYF.

The rearrangement joins TRBV13 to TRBJ1-5, with 8 bases that match TRBD1. V was clipped by 4 bases and J by 4 bases; unmatched bases: 3. Per germline, CDR1 PRHDT and CDR2 FYEKMQ (reference sequence). There are 14 residues in the CDR3. The CDR3 protein is CASSYRQGNQPQHF. CDR3 sequence (DNA): TGTGCCAGCAGCTATAGACAGGGGAATCAGCCCCAGCATTTT. The complete variable domain, with remaining parts taken from reference TRBV13 and TRBJ1-5, reads AAGVIQSPRHLIKEKRETATLKCYPIPRHDTVYWYQQGPGQDPQFLISFYEKMQSDKGSIPDRFSAQQFSDYHSELNMSSLELGDSALYFCASSYRQGNQPQHFGDGTRLSIL.